These 29 T cell receptor beta chains share one sample of origin, sequenced in a study of T cells in Graves' hyperthyroidism and ophthalmopathy. It was RNA transcripts that yielded the amplified TCR beta CDR3 regions. The TCR CDR3 was amplified in a first-round RT-PCR using the HTBI primer set. TCRdb passed the multiplex PCR reads through MiXCR, listing each CDR3 protein once. The sample lists some 210,000 distinct CDR3 sequences; over 15% were seen once. Sequencing was done on a sample of blood. These receptors were collected from a man aged 45-65 years with Graves' hyperthyroidism.

This clonotype was counted ten times or more. The gene calls are TRBV10-3 and TRBJ1-1; D remains ambiguous. CDR3 length: 13 amino acids. The germline V gene encodes CDR1 ENHRY and CDR2 SYGVKD. V lost 2 bases and J lost 4, with 8 bases in between. CDR3 sequence reads: CAISEGMGTEAFF. The CDR3 nucleotides read TGTGCCATCAGTGAGGGGATGGGCACTGAAGCTTTCTTT.

The genes are TRBV19 and TRBJ2-1; TRBD1 matches 9 bases. With V trimmed by 2 bases and J by 2 bases, 1 base remained unmatched. The germline V gene has CDR1 LNHDA and CDR2 SQIVND (reference sequence). This CDR3 comprises 15 residues. Here the CDR3 reads CASSITGGTYNEQFF. The CDR3 nucleotides read TGTGCCAGTAGTATAACAGGGGGCACCTACAATGAGCAGTTCTTC. The full variable domain, in which reference TRBV19 and TRBJ2-1 provide the parts outside the CDR3, is DGGITQSPKYLFRKEGQNVTLSCEQNLNHDAMYWYRQDPGQGLRLIYYSQIVNDFQKGDIAEGYSVSREKKESFPLTVTSAQKNPTAFYLCASSITGGTYNEQFFGPGTRLTVL.

This clonotype was picked up a small number of times. This chain uses TRBV6-1 with TRBJ2-2; 7 nucleotides agree with TRBD1. CDR1 MNHNS and CDR2 SASEGT come from the germline V gene. The trim removed 6 bases at V and 4 bases at J, leaving 5 bases unmatched. The length of the CDR3 is 14 residues. The CDR3, as DNA: TGTGCCAGCAGCCTGGGACAGCGCACCGGGGAGCTGTTTTTT. Translating it yields CASSLGQRTGELFF.

This clonotype was observed a handful of times. The chain couples TRBV4-1 to TRBJ1-3; possibly TRBD1 for D (6 bases). CDR3 length equals 16 residues. CDR1 MGHRA and CDR2 YSYEKL come from the germline V gene. V was pared by 0 bases and J by 0 bases, with 9 bases between. This CDR3 reads CASSQDQGSSGNTIYF. The DNA of the CDR3 is TGCGCCAGCAGCCAAGACCAGGGGAGCTCTGGAAACACCATATATTTT.

This clonotype was recorded at least ten times. The chain uses TRBV30 and TRBJ2-1; no firm D call. The CDR3 extends over 12 amino acids. The V and J ends lost 4 bases and 9 bases respectively, with 13 bases between them. Germline lookup yields CDR1 GTSNPN and CDR2 SVGIG (reference sequence). The CDR3: CAWTVGKGEQFF. The CDR3 DNA is TGTGCCTGGACGGTGGGTAAGGGTGAGCAGTTCTTC.

This clonotype was detected ten times or more. The CDR3 bases are TGCGCCAGCACCCTAGATCTGAGCACAGATACGCAGTATTTT. It translates to CASTLDLSTDTQYF. The V call is TRBV5-1, the J call TRBJ2-3; D is undetermined. The CDR3 runs to 14 residues. Germline V gene lookup returns CDR1 SGHRS and CDR2 YFSETQ. V lost 6 bases to trimming and J lost 0 bases, with 11 bases between them.

The genes are TRBV20-1 and TRBJ2-1; unclear D gene. The CDR3 spans 14 residues. Germline V lookup: CDR1 DFQATT, CDR2 SNEGSKA (reference sequence). V lost 5 bases, J lost 0 bases, and 11 bases lay in between. CDR3 protein: CSAWARSSYNEQFF. In nucleotides, the CDR3 is TGCAGTGCTTGGGCAAGGAGCTCCTACAATGAGCAGTTCTTC.

This clonotype came up many times. This chain connects TRBV20-1 to TRBJ2-7, with 9 bases lining up with TRBD2. CDR1 DFQATT and CDR2 SNEGSKA come from the germline V gene (reference sequence). The CDR3 extends over 15 amino acids. The J segment lost 4 bases and the V segment lost 3 bases, leaving 10 bases of the junction unmatched. The CDR3 loop is CSARVSGSVKYEQYF. CDR3 bases: TGCAGTGCTAGGGTTAGCGGGAGTGTTAAGTACGAGCAGTACTTC.

Notes on this clonotype: One end of the junction is discordant with germline, which a read error may explain. The genes are TRBV30 and TRBJ2-1, with a tentative D call TRBD1 (6 bases). CDR1 is GTSNPN, CDR2 SVGIG, per germline (reference sequence). There are 15 residues in the CDR3. CDR3 loop: CAWKFGGYLRNERFF. DNA for the CDR3: TGTGCCTGGAAGTTTGGGGGCTATTTACGGAATGAGCGGTTCTTC. Using reference TRBV30 and TRBJ2-1 for the parts outside the CDR3, the full variable domain is SQTIHQWPATLVQPVGSPLSLECTVEGTSNPNLYWYRQAAGRGLQLLFYSVGIGQISSEVPQNLSASRPQDRQFILSSKKLLLSDSGFYLCAWKFGGYLRNERFFGPGTRLTVL.

This clonotype was observed many times. CDR3 protein: CASRRQTSSYEQYF. The CDR3 DNA reads TGTGCCAGCAGGCGACAAACGAGCTCCTACGAGCAGTACTTC. The chain carries TRBV2 and TRBJ2-7; no clear D. Germline CDR1 is SNHLY and CDR2 is FYNNEI. This CDR3 contains 14 residues. Trimming removed 6 bases at V and 0 bases at J, with 12 bases between. The full variable domain, its missing parts supplied by reference TRBV2 and TRBJ2-7, is EPEVTQTPSHQVTQMGQEVILRCVPISNHLYFYWYRQILGQKVEFLVSFYNNEISEKSEIFDDQFSVERPDGSNFTLKIRSTKLEDSAMYFCASRRQTSSYEQYFGPGTRLTVT.

This clonotype has at least ten counts. The CDR3 reads CASSTYRGGYEQYF. CDR3 DNA sequence: TGTGCCAGCAGCACCTACAGGGGTGGCTACGAGCAGTACTTC. The chain carries TRBV7-9 and TRBJ2-7; 7 nucleotides agree with TRBD1. The V gene end was trimmed by 5 bases and the J gene end by 3 bases; junction bases not matched to a gene: 7. CDR3 size: 14 residues. Germline loops: CDR1 SEHNR, CDR2 FQNEAQ (reference sequence).

This clonotype was recorded many times. The germline gene is not matched at one end of the junction; a read error may be the cause. The chain is built from TRBV27 and TRBJ2-1; tentatively, D is TRBD1 or TRBD2 (5 bases each). The CDR3 has 20 residues. The germline gives CDR1 MNHEY, CDR2 SMNVEV (reference sequence). CDR3 nucleotides: TGTGCCAGCAGTTTAGTCGAGCCGGACTTCTATCGGCGGCCGGACAATAAGCAGTTCTTC. Translation: CASSLVEPDFYRRPDNKQFF.

This clonotype was seen many times. The chain has TRBV5-1 and TRBJ1-2, with D possibly matching TRBD1 (6 bases). The CDR3 extends over 14 amino acids. V lost 2 bases, J lost 5 bases, and 13 bases lay in between. Germline CDR1 SGHRS, CDR2 YFSETQ. The CDR3, as DNA: TGCGCCAGCAGCTTAATAACAGGGACTTATGGCTACACCTTC. It encodes CASSLITGTYGYTF. Based on the CDR3 plus reference TRBV5-1 and TRBJ1-2, the full variable domain is KAGVTQTPRYLIKTRGQQVTLSCSPISGHRSVSWYQQTPGQGLQFLFEYFSETQRNKGNFPGRFSGRQFSNSRSEMNVSTLELGDSALYLCASSLITGTYGYTFGSGTRLTVV.

There are many counts of this clonotype. The chain employs TRBV30 and TRBJ1-5, with TRBD1 matching over 7 bases. V was pared by 5 bases and J by 0 bases, with 4 bases of the junction left unmatched. The CDR3 totals 14 residues. CDR1 is GTSNPN and CDR2 is SVGIG in the germline V gene (reference sequence). CDR3 in amino acids: CAWRQGNSNQPQHF. The CDR3 DNA follows: TGTGCCTGGCGACAGGGAAATAGCAATCAGCCCCAGCATTTT.

The chain carries TRBV6-1 and TRBJ1-6, with 9 bases fitting TRBD1. V gave up 6 bases and J gave up 14 bases; unmatched junction bases: 11. The germline V gene encodes CDR1 MNHNS and CDR2 SASEGT. This CDR3 is 14 amino acids long. The CDR3 nucleotides read TGTGCCAGCAGCTCCGGGACAGGGATAAGCACCCTCCACTTT. Translating gives CASSSGTGISTLHF.

This clonotype was recorded a few times. The V and J genes are TRBV5-1 and TRBJ1-4; TRBD1 aligns across 9 bases. There are 14 residues in the CDR3. Per the germline V gene, CDR1 is SGHRS and CDR2 is YFSETQ. V lost 3 bases and J lost 8; bases outside the gene matches: 5. The CDR3 coding sequence is TGCGCCAGCAGCTGGGGACAGGGTCTAGAAAAACTGTTTTTT. It encodes CASSWGQGLEKLFF.

Points on this clonotype: A read error may produce the germline difference seen at one junction end. The chain carries TRBV6-2 or TRBV6-3 and TRBJ2-3, with TRBD2 as a possible D gene (5 bases). CDR3 size: 14 residues. The germline V gene has CDR1 MNHEY and CDR2 SVGEGT. As DNA, the CDR3 is TGTGCCAGCAGTGACGGGATGAGTACAGATACGCGGTATTTT. It yields the protein CASSDGMSTDTRYF.

This chain connects TRBV12-5 to TRBJ2-7; TRBD1 matches 8 bases. Unmatched junction bases numbered 10, after V lost 1 base and J lost 5 bases. This CDR3 is 16 amino acids long. Germline V gives CDR1 LGHNT, CDR2 FRNRAP. CDR3 in amino acids: CASGLGLDRVAHEQYF. The CDR3, as DNA: TGTGCTAGTGGTTTGGGCCTGGACAGGGTCGCCCACGAGCAGTACTTC.

At least ten counts were recorded for this clonotype. The chain combines TRBV2 with TRBJ2-2; possible D gene TRBD1, 5 bases. The ends were cut back, 4 bases at V and 7 bases at J, with 13 bases in the middle. This CDR3 region has 14 residues. The germline gives CDR1 SNHLY, CDR2 FYNNEI. Here the CDR3 DNA reads TGTGCCAGCAGTGTTCTCAGGGAAGACGGGGAGCTGTTTTTT. Its translation: CASSVLREDGELFF.

This clonotype was counted many times. The rearrangement uses TRBV20-1 and TRBJ2-3; D not certain. The CDR3 loop spans 14 amino acids. V was shortened by 6 bases and J by 1 base, with 14 bases between the two germline ends. Germline assignment: CDR1 DFQATT and CDR2 SNEGSKA (reference sequence). The CDR3 coding sequence is TGCAGTGCCCCAGGCCCCTTAGGCACAGATACGCAGTATTTT. Protein: CSAPGPLGTDTQYF.

The sample holds many counts of this clonotype. V usage is TRBV10-3 and J usage is TRBJ2-7, with 7 bases aligning to TRBD2. Germline lookup yields CDR1 ENHRY and CDR2 SYGVKD. Germline trimming cut 6 bases from V and 6 bases from J; bases unmatched to any gene: 11. This CDR3 comprises 14 residues. The CDR3 sequence: CAIRGGVAELEQYF. DNA of the CDR3: TGTGCCATCAGGGGGGGGGTGGCGGAGCTCGAGCAGTACTTC.

V is TRBV2 and J is TRBJ2-7; maybe TRBD2 (5 bases). The germline V and J ends were trimmed by 10 bases and 2 bases, with 15 bases remaining between them. CDR1 is SNHLY, CDR2 FYNNEI, per germline. This CDR3 has 13 residues. DNA of the CDR3: TGTGCCACTCGGAGGTCAAAAACCTACGAGCAGTACTTC. The encoded protein is CATRRSKTYEQYF.

V is TRBV20-1 and J is TRBJ2-7; 9 positions agree with TRBD1. CDR3 length: 15 residues. Germline CDR1 and CDR2: DFQATT and SNEGSKA (reference sequence). After removal of 1 base from V and 1 base from J, the junction contained 5 bases not matched to a gene. The CDR3 DNA is TGCAGTGCTAGAGGGGGGACAGGGTTGTCCTACGAGCAGTACTTC. Its protein is CSARGGTGLSYEQYF.

This chain uses TRBV9 with TRBJ2-7, with D possibly TRBD1 on 7 matching bases. V was pared by 4 bases and J by 2 bases, with 13 bases between. The CDR3 loop spans 14 amino acids. Looked up from germline, CDR1 is SGDLS and CDR2 is YYNGEE. The CDR3, as DNA: TGTGCCAGCAGCTATACAGGGGAGGCCTACGAGCAGTACTTC. Translating gives CASSYTGEAYEQYF. The full variable domain, in which reference TRBV9 and TRBJ2-7 provide the parts outside the CDR3, is DSGVTQTPKHLITATGQRVTLRCSPRSGDLSVYWYQQSLDQGLQFLIQYYNGEERAKGNILERFSAQQFPDLHSELNLSSLELGDSALYFCASSYTGEAYEQYFGPGTRLTVT.

The sample holds many counts of this clonotype. This rearrangement joins TRBV27 to TRBJ2-1; D is possibly TRBD2 (5 bases). The CDR3 runs to 19 residues. Germline V gene lookup returns CDR1 MNHEY and CDR2 SMNVEV (reference sequence). V dropped 5 bases and J dropped 0 bases, with 23 bases sitting between them. The CDR3 loop is CASSLYWATLGSSYNEQFF. CDR3 nucleotide sequence: TGTGCCAGCAGTCTATACTGGGCTACACTAGGGAGCTCCTACAATGAGCAGTTCTTC.

This clonotype was recorded many times. This chain joins TRBV6-4 and TRBJ2-2; no firm D call. The length of the CDR3 is 12 residues. Germline V gives CDR1 MRHNA, CDR2 SNTAGT. V shed 3 bases and J shed 4 bases, with 3 bases lying between them. CDR3 DNA sequence: TGTGCCAGCAGTGAGGGCACCGGGGAGCTGTTTTTT. Protein product: CASSEGTGELFF.

This clonotype has ten or more counts. The J gene is TRBJ2-7, the V gene TRBV6-5, with unresolved D. Germline assignment: CDR1 MNHEY and CDR2 SVGAGI. Deletions cut 3 bases from V and 0 bases from J, with 9 bases between. The CDR3 has 14 amino acids. The CDR3 DNA is TGTGCCAGCAGTTATGACTGGAGCTCCTACGAGCAGTACTTC. It specifies CASSYDWSSYEQYF.

This clonotype was counted at least ten times. This rearrangement joins TRBV6-1 to TRBJ1-1; no clear D. The CDR3 runs 13 residues. Germline CDR1 MNHNS, CDR2 SASEGT. V lost 5 bases and J 2 bases, leaving 9 bases between the germline ends. The CDR3: CASSSGLNTEAFF. DNA of the CDR3: TGTGCCAGCAGTTCCGGGCTTAACACTGAAGCTTTCTTT.

Concerning this clonotype: A read error is possible here, since a much larger clone lies one base away. CDR3 sequence: CASSPGAVQETQYF. The CDR3, as DNA: TGTGCCAGCTCACCGGGAGCAGTACAAGAGACCCAGTACTTC. The rearrangement links TRBV18 to TRBJ2-5, with D possibly being TRBD2 (5 bases). V lost 3 bases, J lost 2 bases, and 10 bases lay in between. The CDR3 has 14 amino acids. Germline assignment: CDR1 KGHSH and CDR2 LQKENI.